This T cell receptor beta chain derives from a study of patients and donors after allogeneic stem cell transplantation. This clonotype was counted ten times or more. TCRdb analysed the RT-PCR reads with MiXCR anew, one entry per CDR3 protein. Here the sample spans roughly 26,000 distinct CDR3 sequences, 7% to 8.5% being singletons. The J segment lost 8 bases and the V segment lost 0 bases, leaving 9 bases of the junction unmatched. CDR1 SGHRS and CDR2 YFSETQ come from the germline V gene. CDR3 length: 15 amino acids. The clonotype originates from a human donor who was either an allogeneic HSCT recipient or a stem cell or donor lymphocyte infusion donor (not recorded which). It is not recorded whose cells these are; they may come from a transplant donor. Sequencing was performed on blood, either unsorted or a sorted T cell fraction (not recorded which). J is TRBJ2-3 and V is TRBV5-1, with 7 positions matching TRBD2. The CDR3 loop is CASSLGREQSGTQYF. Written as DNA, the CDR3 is TGCGCCAGCAGCTTGGGGCGGGAGCAGAGCGGTACGCAGTATTTT. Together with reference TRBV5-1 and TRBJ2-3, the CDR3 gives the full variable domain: KAGVTQTPRYLIKTRGQQVTLSCSPISGHRSVSWYQQTPGQGLQFLFEYFSETQRNKGNFPGRFSGRQFSNSRSEMNVSTLELGDSALYLCASSLGREQSGTQYFGPGTRLTVL.